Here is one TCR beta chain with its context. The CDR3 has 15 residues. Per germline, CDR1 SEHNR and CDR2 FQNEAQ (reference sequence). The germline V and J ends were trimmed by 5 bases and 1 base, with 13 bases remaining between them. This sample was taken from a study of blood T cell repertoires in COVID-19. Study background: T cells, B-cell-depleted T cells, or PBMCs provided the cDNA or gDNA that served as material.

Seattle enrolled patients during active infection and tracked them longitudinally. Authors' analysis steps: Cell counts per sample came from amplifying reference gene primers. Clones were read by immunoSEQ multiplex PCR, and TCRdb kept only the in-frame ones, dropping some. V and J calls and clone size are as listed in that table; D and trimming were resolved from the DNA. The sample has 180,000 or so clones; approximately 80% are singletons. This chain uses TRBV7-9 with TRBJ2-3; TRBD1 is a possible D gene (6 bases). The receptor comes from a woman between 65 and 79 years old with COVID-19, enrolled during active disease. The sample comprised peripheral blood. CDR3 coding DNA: TGTGCCAGCAGCAACAGGGACGGTGGCACAGATACGCAGTATTTT. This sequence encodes CASSNRDGGTDTQYF.